A selection of T cell receptor beta chains follows, all from one sample in a study of technical replicates of blood from several donors. Assay used: immunoSEQ multiplex PCR; TCRdb lists only in-frame clones, some missing. The sample records just under 100,000 clones, approximately 95% being singletons. The specimen sequenced was T cells isolated from PBMCs. Receptor source: a human donor in good health. Each CDR3 is given with its conserved first and last residue. A D gene is named only where the DNA matches it firmly. The size field is filled for only some rows; it gives once, few, many or a size class.

d_call	v_call	clone_size	j_call	cdr3_aa	cdr3_nt
TRBD1	TRBV6-5	NA	TRBJ1-4	CASNRQGRGEKLFF	TGTGCCAGCAACCGACAGGGCCGCGGGGAAAAACTGTTTTTT
TRBD1	TRBV14	once	TRBJ2-7	CASSDTGGYGYEQYF	TGTGCCAGCAGCGATACAGGGGGCTATGGCTACGAGCAGTACTTC
NA	TRBV11-3	NA	TRBJ2-3	CASSLSQQGDTQYF	TGTGCCAGCAGCTTGTCACAACAGGGAGATACGCAGTATTTT
NA	TRBV14	NA	TRBJ2-7	CASSQGYSLTFAQYF	TGTGCCAGCAGCCAAGGTTACAGCCTAACTTTTGCGCAGTACTTC
NA	TRBV6-1	NA	TRBJ1-3	CASSGRTEFSGNTIYF	TGTGCCAGCAGTGGGCGGACAGAGTTCTCTGGAAACACCATATATTTT
NA	TRBV4-2	once	TRBJ2-7	CASSQETGTPYEQYF	TGTGCCAGCAGCCAAGAAACCGGGACACCTTACGAGCAGTACTTC
NA	TRBV6-5	many	TRBJ2-7	CASRYLQGGSYEQYF	TGTGCCAGCAGGTATCTGCAGGGAGGCTCGTACGAGCAGTACTTC
NA	TRBV6-5	NA	TRBJ1-5	CASSYPPFGPAQHF	TGTGCCAGCAGTTACCCACCATTTGGTCCGGCCCAGCATTTT
NA	TRBV6-5	NA	TRBJ1-5	CASSRLGGTQPQHF	TGTGCCAGCAGCCGCTTGGGGGGGACTCAGCCCCAGCATTTT
NA	TRBV30	NA	TRBJ2-1	CAFHPTGHDNEQFF	TGTGCCTTCCACCCGACAGGCCATGACAATGAGCAGTTCTTC
NA	TRBV5-4	NA	TRBJ2-1	CASSWNIGGYNEQFF	TGTGCCAGCAGCTGGAATATAGGGGGTTACAATGAGCAGTTCTTC
NA	TRBV2	NA	TRBJ2-1	CASSILSYNEQFF	TGTGCCAGCAGTATACTCTCCTACAATGAGCAGTTCTTC
TRBD2	TRBV14	NA	TRBJ2-1	CASSQVTSGRYEQFF	TGTGCCAGCAGCCAAGTAACTAGCGGGAGATATGAGCAGTTCTTC
TRBD2	TRBV18	NA	TRBJ2-7	CASSLRTSGRTYEQYF	TGTGCCAGCTCACTTCGGACTAGCGGGAGAACCTACGAGCAGTACTTC
TRBD2	TRBV9	NA	TRBJ2-3	CASSPGTSGTDTQYF	TGTGCCAGCAGCCCCGGGACTAGCGGCACAGATACGCAGTATTTT
NA	TRBV19	NA	TRBJ1-6	CASSIAGARSYNSPLHF	TGTGCCAGTAGTATAGCAGGGGCACGATCCTATAATTCACCCCTCCACTTT
NA	TRBV7-9	NA	TRBJ2-2	CASSLGTNRLNGELFF	TGTGCCAGCAGCTTAGGGACAAATCGACTCAACGGGGAGCTGTTTTTT
NA	TRBV15	NA	TRBJ2-7	CATSRGDTYPVYPYEQYF	TGTGCCACCAGCAGAGGGGACACTTACCCCGTTTACCCCTACGAGCAGTACTTC
NA	TRBV2	NA	TRBJ2-7	CASRSESTFNYEQYF	TGTGCCAGCAGAAGCGAGTCGACTTTTAACTACGAGCAGTACTTC
NA	TRBV7-9	NA	TRBJ1-2	CASRMGDSYTF	TGTGCCAGCCGGATGGGGGACAGCTACACCTTC
TRBD2	TRBV7-8	NA	TRBJ2-1	CASSLWQREGDEQFF	TGTGCCAGCAGCTTATGGCAGCGGGAGGGAGATGAGCAGTTCTTC
NA	TRBV27	NA	TRBJ2-7	CASSLSAGYYEQYF	TGTGCCAGCAGTTTATCAGCAGGTTACTACGAGCAGTACTTC
TRBD2	TRBV14	once	TRBJ2-5	CASSQASGRETQYF	TGTGCCAGCAGCCAGGCTAGCGGGAGAGAGACCCAGTACTTC
NA	TRBV2	NA	TRBJ2-7	CASSPRRRALSYEQYF	TGTGCCAGCAGTCCTCGACGGCGGGCTCTTTCCTACGAGCAGTACTTC
NA	TRBV10-3	NA	TRBJ1-2	CAIRSEDRTSYGYTF	TGTGCCATCAGGTCCGAAGACAGGACCTCCTATGGCTACACCTTC
NA	TRBV7-9	NA	TRBJ2-7	CASSLSRGREQYF	TGTGCCAGCAGCTTATCAAGGGGAAGGGAGCAGTACTTC
NA	TRBV4-1	NA	TRBJ2-7	CASSLERTADLRYF	TGCGCCAGCAGCCTGGAACGAACAGCGGACCTGCGGTACTTC
TRBD2	TRBV27	NA	TRBJ2-3	CASSLRLAEQYTQYF	TGTGCCAGCAGTTTAAGACTAGCAGAACAATATACGCAGTATTTT
NA	TRBV21-1	NA	TRBJ2-1	CASSKEGLVFNEQFF	TGTGCCAGCAGCAAAGAGGGACTAGTCTTCAATGAGCAGTTCTTC